Below are 2 T cell receptor beta chains sequenced from a single sample in a study of molecular identifiers for immune sequencing clone quantification. TCRdb passed the PCR reads through MiXCR, listing each CDR3 protein once. The sample lists 97,000 or so distinct CDR3 sequences; 20% to 25% were seen once. Sequencing was done on a sample of naive CD8+ T cells from blood, with Jurkat cell RNA spiked in. The sample's subset: FACS-sorted CD8+CD4-CCR7+CD45RA+ naive T cells. Receptor source: a human donor in good health. Some libraries in this study had Jurkat cell RNA spiked in.

Comment on this clonotype: This sequence may be a read error, since a much larger clone differs from it by one base. The chain is built from TRBV20-1 and TRBJ1-1; D is unclear. The germline CDR1 and CDR2 sequences are DFQATT and SNEGSKA (reference sequence). The CDR3 is 14 amino acids. V was shortened by 8 bases and J by 2 bases, with 18 bases between the two germline ends. The CDR3 DNA follows: TGCAGTCCTACCGACTCAGTAGGTAACACTGAAGCTTTCTTT. Translation: CSPTDSVGNTEAFF.

This clonotype was recorded a few times. V and J are TRBV25-1 and TRBJ2-1; the match to TRBD2 covers 7 bases. The V gene end was trimmed by 5 bases and the J gene end by 4 bases; junction bases not matched to a gene: 5. The CDR3 extends over 14 amino acids. From germline, CDR1 is MGHDK and CDR2 SYGVNS. This CDR3 reads CASSTRDYYNEQFF. The CDR3 bases are TGTGCCAGCAGTACCCGGGACTATTACAATGAGCAGTTCTTC.